This note documents a single T cell receptor beta chain sequence. The data originate from a study of blood T cell repertoires in COVID-19. Method: immunoSEQ multiplex PCR; TCRdb's copy keeps in-frame clones and lacks some. This table has a few hundred thousand clones, 85% to 90% appearing once. CDR1 and CDR2 from the germline V gene are LGHNA and YSLEER. The V end lost 0 bases, the J end lost 6 bases, and 15 bases lay between the germline ends. The CDR3 consists of 16 residues. This TCR was recovered from a man aged 40-50 years who had recovered from COVID-19. The sample was PBMCs or T cells enriched from blood (not recorded which). The V and J genes are TRBV4-3 and TRBJ1-5, with D possibly TRBD1 on 5 matching bases. CDR3 DNA sequence: TGCGCCAGCAGCCAAGATTTGACAGAAGATCTTCAGCCCCAGCATTTT. Translating gives CASSQDLTEDLQPQHF.